Described below is a single T cell receptor (beta chain) sequence and its context. In Cohort 3, a recovered donor had either two negative PCRs, clearance, or symptom resolution. These data are taken from a study of blood T cell repertoires in COVID-19. Whole-study context: From the United States, Italy and Spain came samples of acute and convalescent COVID-19. Sample material is recorded as cDNA or gDNA derived from T cells, B-cell-depleted T cells, or PBMCs.

This CDR3 spans 14 amino acids. V trimming: 2 bases; J trimming: 5 bases; junction bases outside the gene matches: 3. Germline CDR1 and CDR2: MRHNA and SNTAGT. The method was immunoSEQ multiplex PCR; TCRdb's version includes in-frame clones alone and lacks a portion of them. The sample shows approximately 200,000 clones, roughly 87% of them seen only once. The V gene is TRBV6-4, the J gene TRBJ2-5, with TRBD2 matching 9 bases. Sequencing was done on a sample of PBMCs or T cells enriched from blood (not recorded which). The receptor's source is a woman aged 30 to 39 who had recovered from COVID-19. CDR3: CASSDLAGSETQYF. The CDR3 DNA is TGTGCCAGCAGTGACCTAGCGGGGAGTGAGACCCAGTACTTC.